This T cell receptor beta chain comes out of a study of CD8 T cells in Susac syndrome. The CDR3 is 16 amino acids. Looked up from germline, CDR1 is SGHTA and CDR2 is FQGNSA. To note about this clonotype: One end of the junction fails to match germline, which may point to a read error.

The authors reverse transcribed roughly 0.5 to 1 ug RNA with random hexamers. TCRdb re-derived calls from the immunoSEQ multiplex PCR reads in MiXCR, one entry per CDR3 protein. The sample holds some 96,000 distinct CDR3 sequences, 85% to 95% seen once. The material sequenced was CD4+ T cells from PBMCs. The TCR originated in a human donor with Susac syndrome. The chain combines TRBV7-2 with TRBJ1-5, with a tentative D call TRBD1 (6 bases). CDR3 sequence (DNA): TGTGCCAGCAGCGTAGCCGGGACAATGGGTGCTCAGCCCCAGCATTTT. As protein: CASSVAGTMGAQPQHF. The full variable domain, in which reference TRBV7-2 and TRBJ1-5 provide the parts outside the CDR3, is GAGVSQSPSNKVTEKGKDVELRCDPISGHTALYWYRQSLGQGLEFLIYFQGNSAPDKSGLPSDRFSAERTGGSVSTLTIQRTQQEDSAVYLCASSVAGTMGAQPQHFGDGTRLSIL.